The 11 T cell receptor delta chains in this list originate from one sample, sequenced in a study of Vδ1+ human thymocytes. Sequences come from RNA converted to cDNA by reverse transcription. Multiplex PCR used pooled V-gene forward primers and a constant-region reverse primer to amplify CDR3s. TCRdb processed the multiplex PCR reads again with the CATT caller. The sample lists about 25,000 delta-chain clones, 7.4% occurring once. Study-level results: Thymic TRG and TRD repertoires appeared highly polyclonal.

What these receptors recognize is not known. The sequencing sample was made of Vdelta1+ gamma-delta thymocytes from the thymus. Specified subset: FACS-sorted CD3+ TCRalphabeta- TCRVdelta1+ TCRVdelta2- thymocytes. All receptors derive from a girl less than two years old who had congenital heart surgery.

J is TRDJ1 and V is TRDV1; 7 nucleotides line up with TRDD3. The J gene, absent from TCRdb, was called here by matching the DNA to germline. The junction had 26 bases not matched to a gene; V was cut back by 1 base and J by 0 bases. The germline CDR1 and CDR2 sequences are TSWWSYY and QGS. This CDR3 has 23 residues. DNA for the CDR3: TGTGCTCTTGGGGAACCCCTGGTTCTGGAGCTCCTTCAATGGGGGACGTACACCGATAAACTCATCTTT. Protein product: CALGEPLVLELLQWGTYTDKLIF.

This clone occurred a few times. The gene calls are TRDV1 and TRDJ1; the D gene is possibly TRDD2 (6 bases). The germline gives CDR1 TSWWSYY, CDR2 QGS. Trimming took off 1 base at V and 0 bases at J, with 21 bases between the two ends. The CDR3 has 19 amino acids. This CDR3 reads CALGEQSYLVLLYTDKLIF. CDR3 coding DNA: TGTGCTCTTGGGGAACAATCCTACCTGGTACTTCTGTACACCGATAAACTCATCTTT.

This clone turned up a few times. The V gene is TRDV1, the J gene TRDJ1; perhaps TRDD3 as D (5 bases). Germline loops: CDR1 TSWWSYY, CDR2 QGS. The CDR3 is made up of 15 amino acids. The V end was cut by 7 bases, the J end by 1 base, with 16 bases between. This chain's CDR3 is CALVYGDQGTDKLIF. The CDR3 DNA is TGTGCTCTTGTATACGGGGACCAGGGCACCGATAAACTCATCTTT.

V gene TRDV1 combines with J gene TRDJ1; the D gene is possibly TRDD3 (6 bases). Germline V gives CDR1 TSWWSYY, CDR2 QGS. Trimming removed 3 bases from V and 0 bases from J, with 20 bases in between. The CDR3 has 18 residues. The CDR3 DNA reads as TGTGCTCTTGGGGAGAGTAGGGGACTGGGAAAATACACCGATAAACTCATCTTT. Protein product: CALGESRGLGKYTDKLIF.

The chain uses TRDV1 and TRDJ1, with 13 bases aligning to TRDD3. The V gene's germline CDR1 is TSWWSYY and CDR2 QGS. The junction had 22 bases not matched to a gene; V was cut back by 0 bases and J by 3 bases. The CDR3 is made up of 23 amino acids. Written as DNA, the CDR3 is TGTGCTCTTGGGGAACTTTGGCCCTACTTACTGGGGGATACGCGCGGTAATTCCGATAAACTCATCTTT. Its protein product is CALGELWPYLLGDTRGNSDKLIF.

This chain uses TRDV1 with TRDJ1, with 11 bases that match TRDD3. V shed 1 base, J shed 2 bases, and the junction held 15 bases outside the gene matches. Germline V gives CDR1 TSWWSYY, CDR2 QGS. The CDR3 runs 20 residues. CDR3 protein: CALGEPNTYWGIGSTDKLIF. The DNA of the CDR3 is TGTGCTCTTGGGGAACCTAACACTTACTGGGGGATAGGTTCAACCGATAAACTCATCTTT.

The chain carries TRDV1 and TRDJ1; a possible D gene is TRDD2 (5 bases). V was clipped by 3 bases and J by 0 bases, with 26 bases between them. Germline lookup yields CDR1 TSWWSYY and CDR2 QGS. The CDR3 has 20 amino acids. This CDR3 is CALGELPTPPHNLYTDKLIF. CDR3 bases: TGTGCTCTTGGGGAGTTACCTACCCCTCCTCACAATCTGTACACCGATAAACTCATCTTT.

The J gene corresponds to TRDJ1; a V gene call is absent; whether TRDD3, the table's D call, matches the DNA was not checked. CDR3 length equals 22 residues. CDR3 nucleotides: TGTGCTCTTGGGGAACCGATCTCCCTTCCTACTGGGGGATACTGGTACACCGATAAACTCATCTTT. It encodes CALGEPISLPTGGYWYTDKLIF.

This clone came up a few times. The rearrangement joins TRDV1 to TRDJ1; unclear D gene. The V gene's germline CDR1 is TSWWSYY and CDR2 QGS. The V end lost 2 bases, the J end lost 1 base, and 8 bases lay between the germline ends. The CDR3 has 14 amino acids. CDR3 loop: CALGESWSTDKLIF. CDR3 DNA sequence: TGTGCTCTTGGGGAAAGTTGGAGCACCGATAAACTCATCTTT.

The chain carries TRDV1 and TRDJ1; 8 bases match TRDD3. V trimming: 9 bases; J trimming: 1 base; junction bases outside the gene matches: 28. This CDR3 contains 21 residues. The germline V gene has CDR1 TSWWSYY and CDR2 QGS. The CDR3 here is CALTMLVASYWGPNFTDKLIF. CDR3 in DNA: TGTGCTCTCACTATGTTGGTCGCATCGTACTGGGGGCCAAACTTCACCGATAAACTCATCTTT.

This sequence joins TRDV1 and TRDJ1, with 8 positions matching TRDD3. CDR1 and CDR2 (germline): TSWWSYY, QGS. V was pared by 0 bases and J by 0 bases, with 33 bases of the junction left unmatched. The CDR3 is made up of 26 amino acids. Here the CDR3 DNA reads TGTGCTCTTGGGGAACTAGCAGTTCCCCCACCACCGTACTGGGGGTCTCACGGGATTTACACCGATAAACTCATCTTT. It codes for CALGELAVPPPPYWGSHGIYTDKLIF.